This is a list of T cell receptor beta chains from one sample in a study of blood T cell repertoires in COVID-19. Clones were sequenced by immunoSEQ multiplex PCR, and TCRdb holds only the in-frame ones, with some missing. Of 100,000 to 150,000 clones in the sample, about 80% were seen once. Material: peripheral blood. These receptors were taken from a woman aged 60-70 years with acute or convalescent COVID-19. CDR3s include the opening cysteine and the closing phenylalanine or tryptophan. The D gene is left open where the match is weak. The size of a clone is reported for some rows only, either as once, few or many, or as a class for expanded clones.

j_gene: TRBJ2-3
v_gene: TRBV4-1
abundance: -
d_gene: -
CDR3nt: TGCGCCAGCAGCCCTACACCCCTTCCACAGGGGAGGACAGATACGCAGTATTTT
CDR3aa: CASSPTPLPQGRTDTQYF

j_gene: TRBJ1-3
v_gene: TRBV2
abundance: -
d_gene: -
CDR3nt: TGTGCCAGCAGTGATTGGGGCGCGGGAAACACCATATATTTT
CDR3aa: CASSDWGAGNTIYF

j_gene: TRBJ1-2
v_gene: TRBV24-1
abundance: -
d_gene: -
CDR3nt: TGTGCCACCAGTAAAAACAGGGATGGCTACACCTTC
CDR3aa: CATSKNRDGYTF

j_gene: TRBJ1-5
v_gene: TRBV24-1
abundance: -
d_gene: TRBD1
CDR3nt: TGTGCCACCAGTAGTAACAGGGGAGATCAGCCCCAGCATTTT
CDR3aa: CATSSNRGDQPQHF

j_gene: TRBJ1-2
v_gene: TRBV10-2
abundance: -
d_gene: -
CDR3nt: TGCGCCAGCAGTGAGGGGGGGATTAACTATGGCTACACCTTC
CDR3aa: CASSEGGINYGYTF

j_gene: TRBJ2-3
v_gene: TRBV9
abundance: -
d_gene: TRBD2
CDR3nt: TGTGCCAGCAGCATTACTAGCGGGGGGACCTTTAGCACAGATACGCAGTATTTT
CDR3aa: CASSITSGGTFSTDTQYF

j_gene: TRBJ1-4
v_gene: TRBV3-1/TRBV3-2
abundance: -
d_gene: -
CDR3nt: TGTGCCAGCAGCCCCCGGGATAGCGTAGGCGAAAAACTGTTTTTT
CDR3aa: CASSPRDSVGEKLFF

j_gene: TRBJ2-1
v_gene: TRBV27
abundance: -
d_gene: -
CDR3nt: TGTGCCAGCAGTTTAGGGCGGCGGCAGGGAAGCTCCTACAATGAGCAGTTCTTC
CDR3aa: CASSLGRRQGSSYNEQFF

j_gene: TRBJ1-1
v_gene: TRBV12-5
abundance: -
d_gene: -
CDR3nt: TGTGCTAGTGGTTTGTCTAGTCCAGCCCCAGATCGAGCTTTCTTT
CDR3aa: CASGLSSPAPDRAFF

j_gene: TRBJ1-1
v_gene: TRBV18
abundance: -
d_gene: -
CDR3nt: TGTGCCAGCTCACCCCGCGGGGGGATTAGGTACACTGAAGCTTTCTTT
CDR3aa: CASSPRGGIRYTEAFF

j_gene: TRBJ2-7
v_gene: TRBV7-9
abundance: -
d_gene: -
CDR3nt: TGTGCCAGCAGCTCCCAAACGCGTTCCTACGAGCAGTACTTC
CDR3aa: CASSSQTRSYEQYF

j_gene: TRBJ1-2
v_gene: TRBV29-1
abundance: -
d_gene: TRBD1
CDR3nt: TGCAGCGTCTACCGACAGGGCTATGGCTACACCTTC
CDR3aa: CSVYRQGYGYTF

j_gene: TRBJ1-2
v_gene: TRBV6-5
abundance: -
d_gene: -
CDR3nt: TGTGCCAGCAGCGCCGACATCGGCTACACCTTC
CDR3aa: CASSADIGYTF

j_gene: TRBJ1-1
v_gene: TRBV6-1
abundance: -
d_gene: -
CDR3nt: TGTGCCAGCAGTGAAGTGGCAGGGTACACTGAAGCTTTCTTT
CDR3aa: CASSEVAGYTEAFF

j_gene: TRBJ1-2
v_gene: TRBV5-5
abundance: -
d_gene: -
CDR3nt: TGTGCCAGCAGCTTGTCGCTCAGGGATGGCTACACCTTC
CDR3aa: CASSLSLRDGYTF

j_gene: TRBJ1-1
v_gene: TRBV4-1
abundance: once
d_gene: -
CDR3nt: TGCGCCAGCAGCCAACTAATGAACACTGAAGCTTTCTTT
CDR3aa: CASSQLMNTEAFF

j_gene: TRBJ1-2
v_gene: TRBV10-3
abundance: -
d_gene: -
CDR3nt: TGTGCCATCAGTGACGAGGATCCTTCCCCAGCGAACTATGGCTACACCTTC
CDR3aa: CAISDEDPSPANYGYTF

j_gene: TRBJ2-7
v_gene: TRBV7-2
abundance: -
d_gene: TRBD1
CDR3nt: TGTGCCAGCAGCCCTGGACAGGGCCCATACGAGCAGTACTTC
CDR3aa: CASSPGQGPYEQYF

j_gene: TRBJ2-2
v_gene: TRBV2
abundance: -
d_gene: TRBD1
CDR3nt: TGTGCCAGCAGACAGGGGACCACCGGGGAGCTGTTTTTT
CDR3aa: CASRQGTTGELFF

j_gene: TRBJ1-4
v_gene: TRBV5-3
abundance: few
d_gene: TRBD1
CDR3nt: TGTGCCAGAAGATGGGGGACAGGGAAACGAAAAACTGTTTTT
CDR3aa: CARRWGTGKRKTVF

j_gene: TRBJ1-2
v_gene: TRBV7-2
abundance: -
d_gene: -
CDR3nt: TGTGCCAGCAGCTCCTTAGCGGGGGCTAGGAATGGCTACACCTTC
CDR3aa: CASSSLAGARNGYTF

j_gene: TRBJ1-2
v_gene: TRBV12-3/TRBV12-4
abundance: -
d_gene: -
CDR3nt: TGTGCCAGCAGTTTCAATTACTATGGCTACACCTTC
CDR3aa: CASSFNYYGYTF

j_gene: TRBJ1-3
v_gene: TRBV6-5
abundance: -
d_gene: -
CDR3nt: TGTGCCAGCAACAGGTACTCTGGAAACACCATATATTTT
CDR3aa: CASNRYSGNTIYF

j_gene: TRBJ2-2
v_gene: TRBV2
abundance: -
d_gene: -
CDR3nt: TGTGCCAGCGGGCAGATGAACACCGGGGAGCTGTTTTTT
CDR3aa: CASGQMNTGELFF

j_gene: TRBJ1-2
v_gene: TRBV28
abundance: -
d_gene: -
CDR3nt: TGTGCCAGCAGTGCGGGCTCCTATGGCTACACCTTC
CDR3aa: CASSAGSYGYTF

j_gene: TRBJ2-1
v_gene: TRBV5-1
abundance: -
d_gene: TRBD2
CDR3nt: TGCGCCAGCAGCTTGACTAGCGGGGGTTCGTACGAGCAGTTCTTC
CDR3aa: CASSLTSGGSYEQFF

j_gene: TRBJ1-1
v_gene: TRBV5-1
abundance: -
d_gene: -
CDR3nt: TGCGCCAGCAGCTTGGCAGTGGGGGCGGAAGGCACTGAAGCTTTCTTT
CDR3aa: CASSLAVGAEGTEAFF

j_gene: TRBJ1-1
v_gene: TRBV5-1
abundance: -
d_gene: TRBD1
CDR3nt: TGCGCCAGCAGCCTAGCCGAACAGGGGCGAAAGTCTAACACTGAAGCTTTCTTT
CDR3aa: CASSLAEQGRKSNTEAFF

j_gene: TRBJ1-6
v_gene: TRBV3-1/TRBV3-2
abundance: -
d_gene: -
CDR3nt: TGTGCCAGCAGCCAAATCCCCGCGGCCAATTCACCCCTCCACTTT
CDR3aa: CASSQIPAANSPLHF

j_gene: TRBJ2-3
v_gene: TRBV18
abundance: few
d_gene: TRBD1
CDR3nt: TGTGCCAGCTCACGGGACAGAAGCACAGATACGCAGTATTTT
CDR3aa: CASSRDRSTDTQYF

j_gene: TRBJ1-1
v_gene: TRBV12-3/TRBV12-4
abundance: few
d_gene: -
CDR3nt: TGTGCCAGCAGTTTTGCAGGGAACACTGAAGCTTTCTTT
CDR3aa: CASSFAGNTEAFF

j_gene: TRBJ1-3
v_gene: TRBV30
abundance: -
d_gene: -
CDR3nt: TGTGCCTGGAGGTTCAAGGGGGATTCTGGAAACACCATATATTTT
CDR3aa: CAWRFKGDSGNTIYF

j_gene: TRBJ1-5
v_gene: TRBV6-2/TRBV6-3
abundance: -
d_gene: TRBD1
CDR3nt: TGTGCCAGCAGTTACGAACTACAGGGGAAGCAGCCCCAGCATTTT
CDR3aa: CASSYELQGKQPQHF

j_gene: TRBJ1-1
v_gene: TRBV27
abundance: once
d_gene: -
CDR3nt: TGTGCCAGCAGTCCCGCGCTACTCCGCTACACTGAAGCTTTCTTT
CDR3aa: CASSPALLRYTEAFF

j_gene: TRBJ1-2
v_gene: TRBV9
abundance: -
d_gene: -
CDR3nt: TGTGCCAGCAGCCGGGGGGGTCAGGCCAACTATGGCTACACCTTC
CDR3aa: CASSRGGQANYGYTF

j_gene: TRBJ1-2
v_gene: TRBV6-6
abundance: -
d_gene: -
CDR3nt: TGTGCCAGCAGTTACGATCTGGGAGGGTATGGCTACACCTTC
CDR3aa: CASSYDLGGYGYTF

j_gene: TRBJ1-5
v_gene: TRBV12-3/TRBV12-4
abundance: -
d_gene: -
CDR3nt: TGTGCCAGCAGTTTTCTTCATCAGCCCCAGCATTTT
CDR3aa: CASSFLHQPQHF

j_gene: TRBJ1-2
v_gene: TRBV6-5
abundance: -
d_gene: -
CDR3nt: TGTGCCAGCAGTTATTCCGGGAATTATGGCTACACCTTC
CDR3aa: CASSYSGNYGYTF

j_gene: TRBJ1-1
v_gene: TRBV6-5
abundance: -
d_gene: -
CDR3nt: TGTGCCAGCAGCGCTCAGGTGAACACTGAAGCTTTCTTT
CDR3aa: CASSAQVNTEAFF

j_gene: TRBJ2-3
v_gene: TRBV24-1
abundance: -
d_gene: TRBD2
CDR3nt: TGTGCCACCAGTGCCCGCCCCGGGGCCGCGGGGGTTACAGATACGCAGTATTTT
CDR3aa: CATSARPGAAGVTDTQYF

j_gene: TRBJ1-2
v_gene: TRBV12-5
abundance: -
d_gene: TRBD1
CDR3nt: TGTGCTAGTGGTTCCGGGACAGGGGAAGGCTACACCTTC
CDR3aa: CASGSGTGEGYTF

j_gene: TRBJ2-2
v_gene: TRBV7-2
abundance: -
d_gene: -
CDR3nt: TGTGCCAGCAGCGCCGACTTAACCGGGGAGCTGTTTTTT
CDR3aa: CASSADLTGELFF

j_gene: TRBJ1-2
v_gene: TRBV6-5
abundance: -
d_gene: -
CDR3nt: TGTGCCAGCAGTTACTCGACAGGCCGGTCTCATGGCTACACCTTC
CDR3aa: CASSYSTGRSHGYTF

j_gene: TRBJ2-5
v_gene: TRBV27
abundance: -
d_gene: TRBD1
CDR3nt: TGTGCCAGCAGGAGACAGGGGGCTGGAGAGACCCAGTACTTC
CDR3aa: CASRRQGAGETQYF

j_gene: TRBJ2-2
v_gene: TRBV5-1
abundance: -
d_gene: TRBD2
CDR3nt: TGCGCCAGCAGCTTTCGACTAGCGGGGGGCAGCGGGGAGCTGTTTTTT
CDR3aa: CASSFRLAGGSGELFF

j_gene: TRBJ2-2
v_gene: TRBV5-4
abundance: -
d_gene: -
CDR3nt: TGTGCCAGCAGCCCTCAGGGATTTACGAACACCGGGGAGCTGTTTTTT
CDR3aa: CASSPQGFTNTGELFF

j_gene: TRBJ1-1
v_gene: TRBV9
abundance: -
d_gene: -
CDR3nt: TGTGCCAGCAGCGTAACAGGGACCGCTGAAGCTTTCTTT
CDR3aa: CASSVTGTAEAFF

j_gene: TRBJ2-5
v_gene: TRBV18
abundance: -
d_gene: -
CDR3nt: TGTGCCAGCTCACCACCGGGGGCCCGGTACCAAGAGACCCAGTACTTC
CDR3aa: CASSPPGARYQETQYF

j_gene: TRBJ1-6
v_gene: TRBV7-2
abundance: -
d_gene: -
CDR3nt: TGTGCCAGCAGCTTAGTCGCCGCCCAGGGATCACCCCTCCACTTT
CDR3aa: CASSLVAAQGSPLHF

j_gene: TRBJ1-1
v_gene: TRBV5-1
abundance: -
d_gene: TRBD1
CDR3nt: TGCGCCAGCGAAATTGACAGGGGAGGCACTGAAGCTTTCTTT
CDR3aa: CASEIDRGGTEAFF

j_gene: TRBJ1-3
v_gene: TRBV7-6
abundance: once
d_gene: -
CDR3nt: TGTGCCAGCAGCTTAAACTCTGGTCGGGGAAACACCATATATTTT
CDR3aa: CASSLNSGRGNTIYF

j_gene: TRBJ2-6
v_gene: TRBV30
abundance: -
d_gene: TRBD1
CDR3nt: TGTGCCTGGAGTAGACAGGGGGCACGGGGGGCCAACGTCCTGACTTTC
CDR3aa: CAWSRQGARGANVLTF

j_gene: TRBJ1-5
v_gene: TRBV15
abundance: -
d_gene: -
CDR3nt: TGTGCCACCAGCAGAGAGGGGGCTCCGAAGCCCCAGCATTTT
CDR3aa: CATSREGAPKPQHF

j_gene: TRBJ1-2
v_gene: TRBV5-1
abundance: -
d_gene: -
CDR3nt: TGCGCCAGCAGCTTGGGCCAGTCCTATGGCTACACCTTC
CDR3aa: CASSLGQSYGYTF

j_gene: TRBJ1-2
v_gene: TRBV5-1
abundance: -
d_gene: TRBD1
CDR3nt: TGCGCCAGCAGCATCGGACAGGGGGCCTCCTATGGCTACACCTTC
CDR3aa: CASSIGQGASYGYTF